What follows are 29 T cell receptor beta chains derived from one specimen sequenced in a study of control samples from healthy donors and cancer patients. Produced via immunoSEQ multiplex PCR; TCRdb's table is partial and in-frame only. The sample records about 92,000 clones, around 82% being singletons. Sequenced material: blood. These receptors all come from a woman aged 55-70 years in good health.

The gene calls are TRBV27 and TRBJ1-2, with D maybe TRBD1 (6 bases). Trimming cost V 5 bases and J 5 bases, with 18 bases left between them. From germline, CDR1 is MNHEY and CDR2 SMNVEV (reference sequence). The CDR3 runs to 15 residues. The DNA of the CDR3 is TGTGCCAGCAGTCAAGAAGGACAGCCCATTTATGGCTACACCTTC. This translates into CASSQEGQPIYGYTF.

V is TRBV4-1 and J is TRBJ1-5, with D possibly matching TRBD1 (6 bases). Germline CDR1 and CDR2: MGHRA and YSYEKL. CDR3 length: 18 residues. Trimming cost V 5 bases and J 4 bases, with 24 bases left between them. CDR3 sequence: CASSSPGIPGHQNQPQHF. The CDR3 DNA sequence: TGCGCCAGCAGCTCGCCGGGTATCCCGGGACACCAGAATCAGCCCCAGCATTTT.

Turning to this clone: Other DNA sequences in this specimen translate into the identical CDR3. The chain links TRBV11-2 to TRBJ2-2; D perhaps matches TRBD2 (5 bases). Looked up from germline, CDR1 is SGHAT and CDR2 is FQNNGV. Trimming removed 1 base from V and 5 bases from J, with 5 bases in between. This CDR3 contains 13 residues. In nucleotides, the CDR3 is TGTGCCAGCAGCTTAGCGGGGACCGGGGAGCTGTTTTTT. It codes for CASSLAGTGELFF.

The chain uses TRBV6-5 and TRBJ2-6; D remains unclear. V was clipped by 0 bases and J by 0 bases, with 6 bases between them. Germline CDR1 and CDR2: MNHEY and SVGAGI. The CDR3 totals 16 residues. CDR3 coding DNA: TGTGCCAGCAGTTACTCGGCCACCTCTGGGGCCAACGTCCTGACTTTC. Protein: CASSYSATSGANVLTF.

V and J are TRBV7-8 and TRBJ2-3; TRBD2 aligns across 7 bases. Trimming cost V 1 base and J 5 bases; bases outside gene matches: 3. Germline V gives CDR1 SGHVS, CDR2 FQNEAQ. The CDR3 length is 14 residues. Here the CDR3 DNA reads TGTGCCAGCAGCTTAGTTTGGGGGGGAGATACGCAGTATTTT. Translated: CASSLVWGGDTQYF.

This chain connects TRBV4-3 to TRBJ2-1; tentative D call: TRBD2 (7 bases). The V gene's germline CDR1 is LGHNA and CDR2 YSLEER. With 5 bases removed from V and 7 bases from J, the gap between germline ends came to 21 bases. CDR3 length: 16 residues. The DNA of the CDR3 is TGCGCCAGCAGCAAAGCGGAGGGGGGGGCGGCGAATGAGCAGTTCTTC. Protein sequence: CASSKAEGGAANEQFF.

This clone was recorded once. V usage is TRBV18 and J usage is TRBJ1-1, with D possibly TRBD1 on 6 matching bases. The CDR3 length is 13 residues. Trimming took 0 bases from V and 10 from J, leaving 12 bases between them. CDR1 KGHSH and CDR2 LQKENI come from the germline V gene. The CDR3 protein is CASSPPVGAGAFF. CDR3 DNA: TGTGCCAGCTCACCACCTGTGGGGGCTGGAGCTTTCTTT.

The chain is built from TRBV5-6 and TRBJ1-4; a weak D match, TRBD1 (5 bases). This CDR3 spans 14 amino acids. CDR1 SGHDT and CDR2 YYEEEE come from the germline V gene. Trimming left V 4 bases short and J 8 bases short, with 15 bases between. The CDR3 loop reads CASSRSRGSEKLFF. CDR3 DNA sequence: TGTGCCAGCAGCCGATCTCGGGGGAGCGAAAAACTGTTTTTT.

A few counts support this clone. This chain links TRBV4-3 with TRBJ2-5; D may be TRBD1 (5 bases). The V gene's germline CDR1 is LGHNA and CDR2 YSLEER. The CDR3 contains 16 residues. Trimming shortened V by 0 bases and J by 4 bases, and 15 bases separated the two germline ends. CDR3 in amino acids: CASSQDLTAGLETQYF. The DNA of the CDR3 is TGCGCCAGCAGCCAAGATCTAACGGCAGGGCTAGAGACCCAGTACTTC.

The V gene is TRBV18, the J gene TRBJ1-5, with D possibly being TRBD1 (6 bases). The CDR3 extends over 15 amino acids. Germline CDR1 is KGHSH and CDR2 is LQKENI. The germline V and J ends were trimmed by 5 bases and 1 base, with 12 bases remaining between them. The CDR3 DNA reads TGTGCCAGCTCAAGAGACAGGTCCAGCAATCAGCCCCAGCATTTT. Encoded protein: CASSRDRSSNQPQHF.

This clone was found a few times. The rearrangement uses TRBV5-8 and TRBJ2-2, with D perhaps TRBD1 (6 bases). CDR1 SGHTS and CDR2 YDEGEE come from the germline V gene. Deletions cut 6 bases from V and 1 base from J, with 10 bases between. This CDR3 has 14 residues. The DNA of the CDR3 is TGTGCCAGCAACCCAGGGGAGAACACCGGGGAGCTGTTTTTT. Its protein is CASNPGENTGELFF. Together with reference TRBV5-8 and TRBJ2-2, the CDR3 gives the full variable domain: EAGVTQSPTHLIKTRGQQATLRCSPISGHTSVYWYQQALGLGLQFLLWYDEGEERNRGNFPPRFSGRQFPNYSSELNVNALELEDSALYLCASNPGENTGELFFGEGSRLTVL.

V gene TRBV6-6 combines with J gene TRBJ2-2; D perhaps matches TRBD2 (7 bases). The V end lost 2 bases, the J end lost 5 bases, and 9 bases lay between the germline ends. Germline values: CDR1 MNHNY, CDR2 SVGAGI (reference sequence). This CDR3 region has 14 residues. CDR3 sequence (DNA): TGTGCCAGCAGTTACGGGAGGGGGACCGGGGAGCTGTTTTTT. Residues: CASSYGRGTGELFF.

The chain couples TRBV29-1 to TRBJ2-1; the match to TRBD2 covers 8 bases. The junction had 4 bases not matched to a gene; V was cut back by 6 bases and J by 3 bases. The CDR3 spans 13 residues. Germline CDR1 SQVTM, CDR2 ANQGSEA. The CDR3 DNA reads TGCAGCGTGACTAGCGAGATCTACAATGAGCAGTTCTTC. Translated, it gives CSVTSEIYNEQFF.

This clone was seen just once. The rearrangement links TRBV7-9 to TRBJ2-4, with 9 bases aligning to TRBD2. The CDR3 totals 16 residues. Trimming at V came to 5 bases and at J to 8 bases, leaving 13 bases not matched to a gene. Germline-derived CDR1 and CDR2 are SEHNR and FQNEAQ (reference sequence). The CDR3 here is CASSLSLGGGADIQYF. In DNA form, the CDR3 reads TGTGCCAGCAGCCTCAGCCTTGGCGGGGGGGCCGACATTCAGTACTTC.

The chain couples TRBV5-1 to TRBJ2-1, with TRBD2 as a possible D gene (5 bases). With 1 base removed from V and 1 base from J, the gap between germline ends came to 9 bases. This CDR3 is 15 amino acids long. CDR1 and CDR2 (germline): SGHRS, YFSETQ. Here the CDR3 DNA reads TGCGCCAGCAGCTTGCCTAGCCCTTCCTACAATGAGCAGTTCTTC. Translating it yields CASSLPSPSYNEQFF.

The V and J genes are TRBV12-5 and TRBJ1-5; maybe TRBD1 (6 bases). The germline CDR1 and CDR2 sequences are LGHNT and FRNRAP. The CDR3 loop spans 16 amino acids. Trimming removed 1 base at V and 3 bases at J, with 13 bases between. Here the CDR3 DNA reads TGTGCTAGTGGTTTGGGGGAACAGGGTCCCAATCAGCCCCAGCATTTT. Translated, it gives CASGLGEQGPNQPQHF.

The J gene is TRBJ2-5, the V gene TRBV9, with D tentatively TRBD2 (6 bases). CDR3 length equals 15 residues. Trimming cost V 3 bases and J 5 bases, with 17 bases left between them. Looked up from germline, CDR1 is SGDLS and CDR2 is YYNGEE. CDR3 sequence: CASSASGLSGETQYF. The DNA for the CDR3 is TGTGCCAGCAGCGCGTCGGGACTTAGTGGGGAGACCCAGTACTTC.

Ten or more counts support this clone. The chain is built from TRBV6-6 and TRBJ2-7; D is ambiguous. Germline loops: CDR1 MNHNY, CDR2 SVGAGI (reference sequence). Trimming left V 6 bases short and J 1 base short, with 16 bases between. The CDR3 is made up of 15 amino acids. CDR3 bases: TGTGCCAGCAGCCCCGACATACCCCCTTCCTACGAGCAGTACTTC. It codes for CASSPDIPPSYEQYF.

This clone has only a few counts. The CDR3 reads CASSELGAGSPLHF. CDR3 coding DNA: TGTGCCAGCAGTGAATTGGGGGCTGGTTCACCCCTCCACTTT. J is TRBJ1-6 and V is TRBV25-1; maybe TRBD1 (6 bases). This CDR3 spans 14 amino acids. Deletions cut 1 base from V and 9 bases from J, with 10 bases between. CDR1 MGHDK and CDR2 SYGVNS come from the germline V gene.

The chain has TRBV6-5 and TRBJ1-2, with 11 positions matching TRBD1. Germline loops: CDR1 MNHEY, CDR2 SVGAGI. The CDR3 runs to 16 residues. V trimming: 4 bases; J trimming: 4 bases; junction bases outside the gene matches: 8. The CDR3 is CASSFIRTGGSYGYTF. The CDR3 DNA reads TGTGCCAGCAGTTTCATTCGGACAGGGGGCAGCTATGGCTACACCTTC.

The chain combines TRBV24-1 with TRBJ2-1; a possible D gene is TRBD2 (5 bases). Germline CDR1 KGHDR, CDR2 SFDVKD. V dropped 6 bases and J dropped 9 bases, with 8 bases sitting between them. The CDR3 extends over 11 amino acids. The CDR3 sequence: CATSRAGEQFF. DNA for the CDR3: TGTGCCACCAGTCGTGCGGGTGAGCAGTTCTTC.

The chain uses TRBV19 and TRBJ1-1; 8 bases align to TRBD1. Germline V lookup: CDR1 LNHDA, CDR2 SQIVND (reference sequence). V gave up 2 bases and J gave up 11 bases; unmatched junction bases: 1. The CDR3 spans 11 residues. CDR3 nucleotide sequence: TGTGCCAGTAGTATACGACAGGGGGCTTTCTTT. Its protein product is CASSIRQGAFF.

The chain recombines TRBV6-5 with TRBJ2-6, with D maybe TRBD1 (6 bases). Germline CDR1 is MNHEY and CDR2 is SVGAGI. The CDR3 loop spans 15 amino acids. The ends were cut back, 6 bases at V and 2 bases at J, with 11 bases in the middle. The CDR3 DNA is TGTGCCAGCAGGGAGGCAGGGGCTGGGGCCAACGTCCTGACTTTC. It codes for CASREAGAGANVLTF.

The CDR3 protein is CASSQDRDLPYEQYF. The CDR3 DNA sequence: TGCGCCAGCAGCCAAGATAGGGACCTCCCCTACGAGCAGTACTTC. The V and J genes are TRBV4-1 and TRBJ2-7; the D gene could be TRBD1 or TRBD2 (5 bases each). With 0 bases removed from V and 2 bases from J, the gap between germline ends came to 11 bases. This CDR3 spans 15 amino acids. Germline CDR1 reads MGHRA; CDR2 reads YSYEKL.

The V gene is TRBV3-1 (or the pseudogene TRBV3-2), the J gene TRBJ2-7; no definite D call. Trimming left V 0 bases short and J 4 bases short, with 13 bases between. This CDR3 comprises 15 residues. Germline-derived CDR1 and CDR2 are LGHDT and YNNKEL (reference sequence). CDR3 DNA sequence: TGTGCCAGCAGCCAAGAACCAAGTCTAATTTACGAGCAGTACTTC. Protein sequence: CASSQEPSLIYEQYF.

The V call is TRBV10-1, the J call TRBJ1-4, with a tentative D call TRBD1 (5 bases). V lost 7 bases, J lost 12 bases, and 9 bases lay in between. CDR1 is WNHNN, CDR2 SYGVQD, per germline (reference sequence). CDR3 size: 10 residues. The chain's CDR3 is CASKRGELFF. CDR3 DNA sequence: TGCGCCAGCAAACGGGGGGAACTGTTTTTT.

V is TRBV18 and J is TRBJ2-3; TRBD2 aligns across 9 bases. With 3 bases clipped from V and 4 bases from J, the junction kept 5 bases outside the gene matches. The germline V gene has CDR1 KGHSH and CDR2 LQKENI. There are 15 residues in the CDR3. CDR3 sequence: CASSPGGRAPDTQYF. The CDR3 region has the DNA TGTGCCAGCTCACCTGGCGGGAGGGCCCCAGATACGCAGTATTTT.

The CDR3, as DNA: TGTGCCAGCAGCTTCCCCCTAGCGGGAGGGAGCACCGGGGAGCTGTTTTTT. Protein product: CASSFPLAGGSTGELFF. The chain uses TRBV28 and TRBJ2-2; 12 bases fit TRBD2. The CDR3 spans 17 residues. J was trimmed by 4 bases and V by 6 bases; bases with no gene match: 9. Germline V gene data show CDR1 as MDHEN and CDR2 as SYDVKM. Using reference TRBV28 and TRBJ2-2 for the parts outside the CDR3, the full variable domain is DVKVTQSSRYLVKRTGEKVFLECVQDMDHENMFWYRQDPGLGLRLIYFSYDVKMKEKGDIPEGYSVSREKKERFSLILESASTNQTSMYLCASSFPLAGGSTGELFFGEGSRLTVL.

This clone was found once. The rearrangement joins TRBV27 to TRBJ1-1; the D gene is possibly TRBD1 (6 bases). V was shortened by 6 bases and J by 6 bases, with 17 bases between the two germline ends. This CDR3 comprises 14 residues. The germline V gene encodes CDR1 MNHEY and CDR2 SMNVEV (reference sequence). The chain's CDR3 is CASRPGGARSEAFF. The CDR3 DNA sequence: TGTGCCAGCAGGCCCGGGGGGGCCCGATCTGAAGCTTTCTTT.